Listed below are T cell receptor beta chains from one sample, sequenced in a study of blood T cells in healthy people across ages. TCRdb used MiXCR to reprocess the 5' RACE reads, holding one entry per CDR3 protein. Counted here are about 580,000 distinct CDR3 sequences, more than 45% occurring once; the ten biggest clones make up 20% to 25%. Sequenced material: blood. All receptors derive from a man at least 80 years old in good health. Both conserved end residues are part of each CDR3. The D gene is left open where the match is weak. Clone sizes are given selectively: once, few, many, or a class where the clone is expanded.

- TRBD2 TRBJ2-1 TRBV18 TGTGCCAGCTCAGCCTCTCTAGCGGCGTACAATGAGCAGTTCTTC CASSASLAAYNEQFF
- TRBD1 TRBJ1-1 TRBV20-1 TGCAGTGCTAGACGCAGGGACAGGGGACAGGGCACTGAAGCTTTCTTT CSARRRDRGQGTEAFF
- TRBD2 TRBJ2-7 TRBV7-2 TGTGCCAGCAGCTTATTGCGGGGGACTGACTACGAGCAGTACTTC CASSLLRGTDYEQYF
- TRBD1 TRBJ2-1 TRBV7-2 TGTGCCAGCAGAGACGGACAGGGGTGGTATGAGCAGTTCTTC CASRDGQGWYEQFF
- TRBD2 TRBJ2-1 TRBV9 TGTGCCCGCAGCGCCGGGGCTGAGACTAGCGGTGAGCAGTTCTTC CARSAGAETSGEQFF
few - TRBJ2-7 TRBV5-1 TGCGCCAGCAGCTTGGTCGGCACCATAAGAAACGAGCAGTACTTC CASSLVGTIRNEQYF
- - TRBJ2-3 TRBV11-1 TGTGCCAGCAGCTTATCCGCAGATACGCAGTATTTT CASSLSADTQYF
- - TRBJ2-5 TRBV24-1 TGCGCCACAGCCCAGGGGTCTGGGGAGACCCAGTACTTC CATAQGSGETQYF
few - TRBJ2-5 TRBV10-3 TGTGCCATCAAGGGCCAGGGGATAGCTAGAGAGACCCAGTACTTC CAIKGQGIARETQYF
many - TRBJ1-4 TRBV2 TGTGCCAGCAGTCCGCCGACAGCAACTAATGAAAAACTGTTTTTT CASSPPTATNEKLFF
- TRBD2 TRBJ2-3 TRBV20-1 TGCAGTGCTAAGGGGATAGCGGGAGGGCCAGGCCCAGATACGCAGTATTTT CSAKGIAGGPGPDTQYF
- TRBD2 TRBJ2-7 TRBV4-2 TGTGCCAGCAGCCAAGATCCCCCTCGACTAGCGGGACCCTACGAGCAGTACTTC CASSQDPPRLAGPYEQYF
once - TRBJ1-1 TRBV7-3 TGTGCCAGCAGCCCGACACCCAGGGGCACTGAAGCTTTCTTT CASSPTPRGTEAFF
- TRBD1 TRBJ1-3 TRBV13 TGTGCCAGCAGCGATGCAGGGGGTGGAAACACCATATATTTT CASSDAGGGNTIYF
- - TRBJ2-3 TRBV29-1 TGCAGCGTTGAATGGGCGGGACGAGATACGCAGTATTTT CSVEWAGRDTQYF
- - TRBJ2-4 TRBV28 TGTGCCAGCACGGGGGGCGGGGAGCAGTACTTC CASTGGGEQYF
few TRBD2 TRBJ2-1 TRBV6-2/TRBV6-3 TGTGCCAGCAGTTACCGGCGGGAGCTTAGGGATGAGCAGTTCTTC CASSYRRELRDEQFF
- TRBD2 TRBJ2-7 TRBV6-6 TGTGCCAGCAGTTACGATGGGGACGGAGCGGGGGTCTACGAGCAGTACTTC CASSYDGDGAGVYEQYF
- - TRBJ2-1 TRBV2 TGTGCCAGCAGTGAATCTTTGTGGAGCGGTGAGCAGTTCTTC CASSESLWSGEQFF
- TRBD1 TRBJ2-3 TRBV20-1 TGCAGTGCTAACAGCAGGGGACAGGGAACTTCAGATACGCAGTATTTT CSANSRGQGTSDTQYF
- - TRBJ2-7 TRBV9 TGTGCCAGCAGCGTAGATAGTAGCGGTTTTCCCTACGAGCAGTACTTC CASSVDSSGFPYEQYF
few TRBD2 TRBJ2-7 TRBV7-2 TGTGCCAGCAGCTTAGTCATTAGCGGGGTTGGCGAGCAGTACTTC CASSLVISGVGEQYF
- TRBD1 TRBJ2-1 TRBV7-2 TGTGCCAGCAGCTCCCGGGACAGGGGTGGCAATGAGCAGTTCTTC CASSSRDRGGNEQFF
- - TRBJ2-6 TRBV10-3 TGTGCCATCAGTGCGGGCGGGACCCGCTCTGGGGCCAACGTCCTGACTTTC CAISAGGTRSGANVLTF
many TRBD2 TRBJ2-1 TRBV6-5 TGTGCCAGCAGTTACGCGGGGGGTAGTGAGCAGTTCTTC CASSYAGGSEQFF
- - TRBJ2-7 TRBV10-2 TGCGCCAGCAGTGAGTCGGTCAACTACGAGCAGTACTTC CASSESVNYEQYF
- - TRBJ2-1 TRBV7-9 TGTGCCAGCAGCGAATACTGGGATGAGCAGTTCTTC CASSEYWDEQFF